Listed here are 19 T cell receptor beta chains from one sample, sequenced in a study of control samples from healthy donors and cancer patients (dated by TCRdb to about 2020). The protocol used for the library was the immunoSEQ multiplex PCR assay. TCRdb obtained this table from immuneACCESS and retained in-frame rearrangements with V and J assigned. These tables miss some clones; where compared with another copy, unresolved V genes account for less than half of the shortfall, and the remainder is unexplained. This sample holds about 130,000 clones; 92% were observed only once. The top ten clones comprise roughly 2.1% of the sample. The material sequenced was blood. These receptor sequences come from a woman aged 45 to 65 in good health.

The chain combines TRBV9 with TRBJ2-1; a weak D match, TRBD2 (6 bases). This CDR3 comprises 14 residues. The germline gives CDR1 SGDLS, CDR2 YYNGEE. The V and J ends lost 0 bases and 8 bases respectively, with 12 bases between them. CDR3 sequence reads: CASSVGLLAYEQFF. The CDR3 DNA sequence: TGTGCCAGCAGCGTAGGGCTACTAGCCTATGAGCAGTTCTTC. The full variable domain, with the rest looked up from reference TRBV9 and TRBJ2-1, is DSGVTQTPKHLITATGQRVTLRCSPRSGDLSVYWYQQSLDQGLQFLIQYYNGEERAKGNILERFSAQQFPDLHSELNLSSLELGDSALYFCASSVGLLAYEQFFGPGTRLTVL.

This sequence joins TRBV12-3 or TRBV12-4 and TRBJ2-1; D is perhaps TRBD2 (5 bases). The length of the CDR3 is 13 residues. Trimming removed 3 bases at V and 5 bases at J, with 8 bases between. Here the CDR3 DNA reads TGTGCCAGCAGTTTGTCCGGGGACAATGAGCAGTTCTTC. This encodes CASSLSGDNEQFF.

The chain recombines TRBV2 with TRBJ2-5; D gene ambiguous. V lost 3 bases and J 4 bases, leaving 9 bases between the germline ends. The CDR3 consists of 13 residues. In germline, CDR1 is SNHLY, CDR2 FYNNEI. The DNA for the CDR3 is TGTGCCAGCAGTGATGGGGTTCCAGAGACCCAGTACTTC. This translates into CASSDGVPETQYF.

The genes are TRBV30 and TRBJ1-2; weak D call: TRBD1 (5 bases). Trimming removed 5 bases from V and 4 bases from J, with 17 bases in between. CDR3 length: 14 amino acids. Germline-derived CDR1 and CDR2 are GTSNPN and SVGIG (reference sequence). CDR3 residues: CAWWTRQLSYGYTF. DNA for the CDR3: TGTGCCTGGTGGACCCGACAGCTTTCCTATGGCTACACCTTC.

The chain is built from TRBV19 and TRBJ2-3; 12 bases line up with TRBD2. V dropped 9 bases and J dropped 2; count of bases not matched to a gene: 6. The germline V gene encodes CDR1 LNHDA and CDR2 SQIVND (reference sequence). The length of the CDR3 is 15 residues. Here the CDR3 DNA reads TGTGCCAGCAGTCTAGCGGGGGGGATCACAGATACGCAGTATTTT. This codes for CASSLAGGITDTQYF.

The CDR3 nucleotides read TGTGCCAGCAGTGTGGGAACAGGGGACTATGGCTACACCTTC. Its protein is CASSVGTGDYGYTF. V gene TRBV25-1 combines with J gene TRBJ1-2, with 7 nucleotides matching TRBD1. V gave up 4 bases and J gave up 3 bases; unmatched junction bases: 5. Per the germline V gene, CDR1 is MGHDK and CDR2 is SYGVNS. This CDR3 region has 14 residues.

This rearrangement joins TRBV9 to TRBJ1-4; 8 bases agree with TRBD1. CDR1 and CDR2 from the germline V gene are SGDLS and YYNGEE. V shed 3 bases, J shed 3 bases, and the junction held 7 bases outside the gene matches. The CDR3 spans 16 residues. CDR3 sequence reads: CASSAEDRGSNEKLFF. In DNA, the CDR3 is TGTGCCAGCAGCGCCGAAGACAGGGGTTCTAATGAAAAACTGTTTTTT.

The chain recombines TRBV27 with TRBJ1-2; tentative D call: TRBD1 (6 bases). V was shortened by 5 bases and J by 0 bases, with 13 bases between the two germline ends. The CDR3 spans 15 residues. Germline-derived CDR1 and CDR2 are MNHEY and SMNVEV (reference sequence). The CDR3 region has the DNA TGTGCCAGCAGTCCGACAGGCATATCTAACTATGGCTACACCTTC. Translation gives CASSPTGISNYGYTF.

The genes are TRBV6-6 and TRBJ1-1; D gene ambiguous. Germline V gene lookup returns CDR1 MNHNY and CDR2 SVGAGI (reference sequence). V dropped 6 bases and J dropped 0 bases, with 11 bases sitting between them. This CDR3 comprises 14 residues. In DNA form, the CDR3 reads TGTGCCAGCAGCCGAGGACGGATGAACACTGAAGCTTTCTTT. Amino acid sequence: CASSRGRMNTEAFF.

The chain combines TRBV5-1 with TRBJ2-7; D is perhaps TRBD1 or TRBD2 (5 bases each). Trimming stripped 3 bases from V and 7 bases from J, with 14 bases between. CDR1 SGHRS and CDR2 YFSETQ come from the germline V gene. The CDR3 loop spans 13 amino acids. CDR3 residues: CASSYRGPGEQYF. The CDR3 DNA reads TGCGCCAGCAGCTACCGGGGCCCGGGGGAGCAGTACTTC.

V usage is TRBV5-4 and J usage is TRBJ2-1, with 11 bases aligning to TRBD2. Germline CDR1 reads SGHNT; CDR2 reads YYREEE (reference sequence). The CDR3 is made up of 17 amino acids. V dropped 4 bases and J dropped 4; count of bases not matched to a gene: 10. The CDR3 sequence: CASSAGLAGSRYNEQFF. CDR3 DNA sequence: TGTGCCAGCAGCGCAGGACTAGCGGGTTCAAGATACAATGAGCAGTTCTTC.

The genes are TRBV7-9 and TRBJ1-2, with D perhaps matching TRBD1 (5 bases). There are 17 residues in the CDR3. The V and J ends lost 4 bases and 0 bases respectively, with 18 bases between them. The V gene's germline CDR1 is SEHNR and CDR2 FQNEAQ (reference sequence). In DNA, the CDR3 is TGTGCCAGCAGCTCAACCCCCCTAGGGGCACCTAACTATGGCTACACCTTC. Protein product: CASSSTPLGAPNYGYTF.

This clone has a single count. The rearrangement uses TRBV9 and TRBJ2-3; no clear D. V lost 3 bases, J lost 4 bases, and 9 bases lay in between. CDR3 length: 13 amino acids. Per germline, CDR1 SGDLS and CDR2 YYNGEE. For the CDR3, the DNA is TGTGCCAGCAGCGCCCGACCGCCAGATACGCAGTATTTT. Translation: CASSARPPDTQYF.

The genes are TRBV5-1 and TRBJ2-5; D not resolved. Between the trimmed V and J ends, which lost 0 bases and 1 base, there was a span of 13 bases. CDR3 size: 16 residues. CDR1 SGHRS and CDR2 YFSETQ come from the germline V gene. For the CDR3, the DNA is TGCGCCAGCAGCTTGGCGAGTCTGGCAGGCCAAGAGACCCAGTACTTC. This sequence encodes CASSLASLAGQETQYF.

The chain joins TRBV4-1 to TRBJ2-1, with D tentatively TRBD2 (6 bases). Germline V gene data show CDR1 as MGHRA and CDR2 as YSYEKL. Trimming took 3 bases from V and 5 from J, leaving 17 bases between them. The CDR3 length is 16 residues. CDR3 region: CASSQVDGRGHNEQFF. DNA for the CDR3: TGCGCCAGCAGCCAGGTCGACGGGCGGGGCCACAATGAGCAGTTCTTC.

This chain joins TRBV4-2 and TRBJ1-1; 7 bases agree with TRBD1. Trimming took 0 bases from V and 8 from J; bases not matched to a gene: 9. Germline values: CDR1 LGHNA, CDR2 YNFKEQ. The CDR3 is 15 amino acids. The CDR3 DNA reads as TGTGCCAGCAGCCAAGAAGGGTTCCAGGGGGGCGAAGCTTTCTTT. Translation: CASSQEGFQGGEAFF.

The V and J genes are TRBV19 and TRBJ1-5, with a possible D match to TRBD1 (6 bases). This CDR3 spans 17 amino acids. V was clipped by 6 bases and J by 3 bases, with 21 bases between them. In germline, CDR1 is LNHDA, CDR2 SQIVND (reference sequence). The CDR3 here is CASSPSQDRLSNQPQHF. Written as DNA, the CDR3 is TGTGCCAGTAGCCCGTCACAGGACAGACTTTCCAATCAGCCCCAGCATTTT.

The genes are TRBV6-1 and TRBJ1-6; TRBD1 agrees at 10 bases. Looked up from germline, CDR1 is MNHNS and CDR2 is SASEGT. CDR3 length equals 17 residues. After removal of 1 base from V and 7 bases from J, the junction contained 7 bases not matched to a gene. The CDR3 region has the DNA TGTGCCAGCAGTGAAGGAGGTTGGGGACAGGGGAATTCACCCCTCCACTTT. Amino acid sequence: CASSEGGWGQGNSPLHF.

V and J are TRBV11-2 and TRBJ1-2; D remains ambiguous. CDR1 and CDR2 (germline): SGHAT, FQNNGV. There are 13 residues in the CDR3. Trimming removed 7 bases at V and 1 base at J, with 10 bases between. The CDR3 region has the DNA TGTGCCAGCACTCAAGGAATTAACTATGGCTACACCTTC. It encodes CASTQGINYGYTF. Full variable domain (rest looked up from reference TRBV11-2 and TRBJ1-2): EAGVAQSPRYKIIEKRQSVAFWCNPISGHATLYWYQQILGQGPKLLIQFQNNGVVDDSQLPKDRFSAERLKGVDSTLKIQPAKLEDSAVYLCASTQGINYGYTFGSGTRLTVV.